The 22 T cell receptor beta chains below come from one sample, sequenced in a study of regulatory T cells in long-lasting Graves disease. Library construction for TCR beta used iRepertoire HTBI primers and Arm-PCR of CDR3 regions. TCRdb analysed the multiplex PCR reads with MiXCR anew, one entry per CDR3 protein. The repertoire holds roughly 610,000 distinct CDR3 sequences, with approximately 15% as singletons. Time point given: newly diagnosed GD, antithyroid drugs for less than 3 months. PBMCs were the source of the RNA used for TCR sequencing. In addition, the sample was reused for a study of T cells in Graves' hyperthyroidism and ophthalmopathy.

The specimen was peripheral blood mononuclear cells (PBMCs), collected at new diagnosis, from a patient treated with antithyroid drugs. The receptors derive from a woman aged 25 to 39 with Graves disease.

The gene calls are TRBV5-5 and TRBJ2-3; 7 positions agree with TRBD2. This CDR3 spans 15 amino acids. Germline loops: CDR1 SGHKS, CDR2 YYEKEE (reference sequence). V was pared by 6 bases and J by 5 bases, with 12 bases of the junction left unmatched. As DNA, the CDR3 is TGTGCCAGCACCACAGAATGGGCTAGCGGAGATACGCAGTATTTT. This translates into CASTTEWASGDTQYF.

This clonotype was seen many times. This sequence joins TRBV29-1 and TRBJ2-7; D unclear. V dropped 4 bases and J dropped 3 bases, with 7 bases sitting between them. The germline V gene encodes CDR1 SQVTM and CDR2 ANQGSEA. The CDR3 contains 11 residues. The CDR3 is CSVGGFYEQYF. CDR3 nucleotides: TGCAGCGTTGGGGGTTTCTACGAGCAGTACTTC.

This clonotype was picked up a small number of times. The chain recombines TRBV3-1 with TRBJ2-7, with TRBD2 identical over 9 bases. From germline, CDR1 is LGHDT and CDR2 YNNKEL (reference sequence). V was pared by 9 bases and J by 3 bases, with 6 bases of the junction left unmatched. The CDR3 consists of 13 residues. The CDR3 region is CASGHSGSYEQYF. The CDR3 DNA follows: TGTGCCAGTGGGCATAGCGGGAGCTACGAGCAGTACTTC.

This clonotype was observed at least ten times. This chain links TRBV7-9 with TRBJ2-2; the D gene is possibly TRBD2 (6 bases). Germline values: CDR1 SEHNR, CDR2 FQNEAQ (reference sequence). Trimming removed 1 base from V and 5 bases from J, with 8 bases in between. The CDR3 runs 14 residues. CDR3: CASSLVAETGELFF. For the CDR3, the DNA is TGTGCCAGCAGCTTAGTAGCGGAGACCGGGGAGCTGTTTTTT.

The gene calls are TRBV20-1 and TRBJ1-1; D possibly corresponds to TRBD1 (5 bases). Germline V gene lookup returns CDR1 DFQATT and CDR2 SNEGSKA (reference sequence). The CDR3 covers 13 residues. V shed 0 bases and J shed 6 bases, with 11 bases lying between them. The CDR3 loop is CSARDGGTAEAFF. The CDR3 DNA is TGCAGTGCTAGAGATGGGGGGACCGCTGAAGCTTTCTTT.

As to this clonotype: A much bigger clone sits one base away, suggesting this may be a read error. This chain uses TRBV2 with TRBJ2-1; the D is unclear. Germline assignment: CDR1 SNHLY and CDR2 FYNNEI. This CDR3 region has 14 residues. CDR3 loop: CACSEARNGNEQFF. The CDR3 DNA sequence: TGTGCCTGCAGTGAAGCTCGGAACGGGAATGAGCAGTTCTTC.

This clonotype came up many times. The V and J genes are TRBV30 and TRBJ1-1; 8 positions agree with TRBD1. Looked up from germline, CDR1 is GTSNPN and CDR2 is SVGIG (reference sequence). The CDR3 spans 13 residues. With V trimmed by 4 bases and J by 11 bases, 12 bases remained unmatched. The CDR3, as DNA: TGTGCCTGGACAGGAGGGGGACAGGCCAGGGCTTTCTTT. Translation gives CAWTGGGQARAFF. Looking up the rest from reference TRBV30 and TRBJ1-1 gives the full variable domain: SQTIHQWPATLVQPVGSPLSLECTVEGTSNPNLYWYRQAAGRGLQLLFYSVGIGQISSEVPQNLSASRPQDRQFILSSKKLLLSDSGFYLCAWTGGGQARAFFGQGTRLTVV.

This clonotype occurred many times. The chain uses TRBV12-3 or TRBV12-4 and TRBJ2-4, with 10 bases identical to TRBD1. J lost 6 bases, V lost 2 bases, and 7 bases had no gene match. This CDR3 is built from 16 residues. CDR3 loop: CASSLWGQGLPNIQYF. The CDR3 nucleotides are TGTGCCAGCAGTTTATGGGGACAGGGGCTTCCAAACATTCAGTACTTC.

V gene TRBV30 combines with J gene TRBJ2-5; TRBD1 is a possible D gene (5 bases). V lost 4 bases to trimming and J lost 2 bases, with 23 bases between them. The germline V gene has CDR1 GTSNPN and CDR2 SVGIG (reference sequence). CDR3 length equals 17 residues. CDR3 region: CAWKGRLQEQFQETQYF. The CDR3 nucleotides are TGTGCCTGGAAGGGCCGGTTACAGGAGCAGTTTCAAGAGACCCAGTACTTC.

This clonotype occurred a few times. This chain uses TRBV3-1 with TRBJ1-1, with D uncertain. V was cut by 2 bases and J by 3 bases, with 7 bases left in between. From germline, CDR1 is LGHDT and CDR2 YNNKEL (reference sequence). This CDR3 is 13 amino acids long. The CDR3 spells CASSQLRDTEAFF. CDR3 nucleotides: TGTGCCAGCAGCCAATTACGGGACACTGAAGCTTTCTTT.

Ten or more counts support this clonotype. The rearrangement joins TRBV20-1 to TRBJ1-1; D gene unclear. Germline-derived CDR1 and CDR2 are DFQATT and SNEGSKA (reference sequence). This CDR3 is 14 amino acids long. The germline V and J ends were trimmed by 6 bases and 0 bases, with 14 bases remaining between them. In DNA, the CDR3 is TGCAGTGCCCCCTGGTCTGGATTGAACACTGAAGCTTTCTTT. Protein: CSAPWSGLNTEAFF.

The chain has TRBV5-6 and TRBJ2-5; D is perhaps TRBD1 (5 bases). Trimming stripped 3 bases from V and 4 bases from J, with 10 bases between. The CDR3 length is 13 residues. Germline CDR1 reads SGHDT; CDR2 reads YYEEEE. The CDR3 DNA reads TGTGCCAGCAGCTCCAGGACAACAGAGACCCAGTACTTC. It yields the protein CASSSRTTETQYF.

Concerning this clonotype: Given a far larger clone just one base away, this is likely a sequencing read error. The V call is TRBV11-3, the J call TRBJ2-3; D unclear. The CDR3 is made up of 15 amino acids. Germline V lookup: CDR1 SGHNT, CDR2 YENEEA. The CDR3 sequence: CASNLDGAPTDTQYF. The CDR3 DNA reads as TGTGCCAGCAACTTAGACGGAGCACCAACAGATACGCAGTATTTT.

The chain combines TRBV5-5 with TRBJ1-5; D unclear. V dropped 3 bases and J dropped 3 bases, with 13 bases sitting between them. CDR3 size: 15 residues. Germline V gives CDR1 SGHKS, CDR2 YYEKEE (reference sequence). The CDR3 loop reads CASSSALGSNQPQHF. CDR3 DNA: TGTGCCAGCAGCTCGGCCCTGGGGTCCAATCAGCCCCAGCATTTT.

Only a few counts were recorded for this clonotype. The J gene is TRBJ1-6, the V gene TRBV20-1; D not certain. The CDR3 consists of 13 residues. CDR1 and CDR2 (germline): DFQATT, SNEGSKA (reference sequence). The V end lost 0 bases, the J end lost 18 bases, and 18 bases lay between the germline ends. The CDR3 sequence is CSARDTPTMAPHF. The CDR3 DNA reads as TGCAGTGCTAGAGATACTCCGACAATGGCCCCCCACTTT.

The genes are TRBV12-3 or TRBV12-4 and TRBJ2-3; D might be TRBD2 (5 bases). There are 15 residues in the CDR3. Trimming left V 8 bases short and J 0 bases short, with 15 bases between. This CDR3 reads CASYSPGLSTDTQYF. CDR3 coding DNA: TGTGCCAGCTACTCCCCCGGACTCAGCACAGATACGCAGTATTTT.

This clonotype appeared a few times. The rearrangement uses TRBV7-9 and TRBJ2-7; 9 nucleotides line up with TRBD2. The CDR3 is 14 residues long. Germline V CDR1 and CDR2: SEHNR, FQNEAQ (reference sequence). The V gene end was trimmed by 8 bases and the J gene end by 6 bases; junction bases not matched to a gene: 11. CDR3 DNA: TGTGCCAGCCCACCGGGACTAGCACCCGCCGAGCAGTACTTC. It is translated as CASPPGLAPAEQYF.

This clonotype was picked up a small number of times. The rearrangement links TRBV28 to TRBJ1-2; TRBD1 aligns across 7 bases. With V trimmed by 5 bases and J by 8 bases, 11 bases remained unmatched. Germline assignment: CDR1 MDHEN and CDR2 SYDVKM. This CDR3 spans 14 amino acids. CDR3 sequence: CASSVQGPAWGYTF. The CDR3 DNA sequence: TGTGCCAGCAGTGTACAGGGGCCTGCTTGGGGCTACACCTTC.

This clonotype turned up a few times. The rearrangement joins TRBV18 to TRBJ2-1, with D possibly matching TRBD1 (6 bases). Germline CDR1 reads KGHSH; CDR2 reads LQKENI. The V end lost 3 bases, the J end lost 0 bases, and 12 bases lay between the germline ends. This CDR3 has 16 residues. The DNA for the CDR3 is TGTGCCAGCTCACCCCCAGGGGTTTACTCCTACAATGAGCAGTTCTTC. As protein: CASSPPGVYSYNEQFF.

This clonotype was detected only a few times. The chain couples TRBV29-1 to TRBJ2-2; the D is unclear. V was trimmed by 4 bases and J by 0 bases, leaving 9 bases between them. This CDR3 is 14 amino acids long. From germline, CDR1 is SQVTM and CDR2 ANQGSEA. Here the CDR3 reads CSVVFLANTGELFF. As DNA, the CDR3 is TGCAGCGTTGTTTTTCTAGCGAACACCGGGGAGCTGTTTTTT.

This clonotype occurred many times. This chain links TRBV5-1 with TRBJ1-2; 7 bases map to TRBD1. The CDR3 is 12 amino acids. Germline trimming cut 4 bases from V and 8 bases from J; bases unmatched to any gene: 5. In germline, CDR1 is SGHRS, CDR2 YFSETQ. The CDR3 here is CASSAQGDGYTF. The CDR3 region has the DNA TGCGCCAGCAGCGCCCAGGGGGACGGCTACACCTTC.

This sequence joins TRBV7-6 and TRBJ2-2; 11 nucleotides agree with TRBD1. Germline CDR1 SGHVS, CDR2 FNYEAQ. The V gene end was trimmed by 5 bases and the J gene end by 6 bases; junction bases not matched to a gene: 8. The CDR3 sequence is 16 residues long. This CDR3 is CASSPPGTGGSGELFF. CDR3 in DNA: TGTGCCAGCAGCCCTCCCGGGACAGGGGGGTCCGGGGAGCTGTTTTTT.